Here is one TCR beta chain with its context. The data were obtained in a study of T cells in Graves' hyperthyroidism and ophthalmopathy. TCR beta CDR3 regions were amplified from RNA transcripts. The HTBI primer set was used in a first-round RT-PCR of the TCR CDR3. Using its own MiXCR run on the multiplex PCR reads, TCRdb lists one record per CDR3 protein. This sample carries 500,000 to 600,000 distinct CDR3 sequences, around 46% of them seen once, and the ten largest clones take about 7.8%. Germline-derived CDR1 and CDR2 are SQVTM and ANQGSEA. V was trimmed by 5 bases and J by 3 bases, leaving 19 bases between them. The CDR3 length is 15 residues. These patients, aged 18 to 65, had recently diagnosed hyperthyroidism lasting under 2 months.

Sequenced sample: peripheral blood or thyroid tissue (not recorded which). This TCR derives from a woman between 18 and 30 years old with Graves' hyperthyroidism. The rearrangement uses TRBV29-1 and TRBJ1-1; D may be TRBD1 (6 bases). CDR3 sequence: CSVTTEGGRDTEAFF. DNA for the CDR3: TGCAGCGTTACGACTGAGGGGGGACGAGACACTGAAGCTTTCTTT. Full variable domain (rest looked up from reference TRBV29-1 and TRBJ1-1): SAVISQKPSRDICQRGTSLTIQCQVDSQVTMMFWYRQQPGQSLTLIATANQGSEATYESGFVIDKFPISRPNLTFSTLTVSNMSPEDSSIYLCSVTTEGGRDTEAFFGQGTRLTVV.